This T cell receptor beta chain comes out of a study of blood T cell repertoires in COVID-19. Seattle enrolled patients during active infection and tracked them longitudinally. The trim removed 2 bases at V and 6 bases at J, leaving 4 bases unmatched. The germline gives CDR1 MNHNY, CDR2 SVGAGI (reference sequence). The CDR3 runs 14 residues. Original analysis: Counts of nucleated cells, estimated from reference gene primer amplification, were obtained. Sequenced by immunoSEQ multiplex PCR; TCRdb stores in-frame clones only, minus some. The V and J calls and clone size were taken over from that table, and D and trimming were inferred from the DNA. The data hold 350,000 to 450,000 clones, with around 87% observed a single time.

This receptor was identified in a woman aged 60 to 75 with COVID-19, enrolled during active disease. The chain uses TRBV6-6 and TRBJ1-2; the match to TRBD1 covers 9 bases. The sequenced sample was peripheral blood. The CDR3 bases are TGTGCCAGCAGTTACACCGGGACAGGGCATGGCTACACCTTC. Encoded protein: CASSYTGTGHGYTF.